Following are 29 T cell receptor beta chains from one sample sequenced in a study of CD8 T cells in ankylosing spondylitis. TCRdb analysed the 5' RACE reads with MiXCR anew, one entry per CDR3 protein. This sample has 300,000 to 400,000 distinct CDR3 sequences, with approximately 20% found just once. Sequenced: blood, either unsorted or a sorted T cell fraction (not recorded which). These receptors came from a male donor with ankylosing spondylitis or in good health (not recorded which).

There are a few counts of this clonotype. The chain combines TRBV10-3 with TRBJ2-1; D not resolved. The CDR3 covers 16 residues. V was pared by 0 bases and J by 3 bases, with 12 bases between. CDR1 is ENHRY and CDR2 is SYGVKD in the germline V gene. The CDR3 DNA sequence: TGTGCCATCAGTGAGTCAGAAAGTCAATACTACAATGAGCAGTTCTTC. Its translation is CAISESESQYYNEQFF.

This chain links TRBV24-1 with TRBJ2-5, with D perhaps matching TRBD2 (6 bases). Germline V gives CDR1 KGHDR, CDR2 SFDVKD. The V gene lost 12 bases and the J gene lost 5 bases, with 12 bases spanning the gap. CDR3 length equals 11 residues. CDR3 amino acids: CARAGLETQYF. Here the CDR3 DNA reads TGTGCCCGGGCGGGGCTTGAGACCCAGTACTTC.

The chain uses TRBV9 and TRBJ2-5; maybe TRBD2 (5 bases). Per the germline V gene, CDR1 is SGDLS and CDR2 is YYNGEE. Trimming took 0 bases from V and 4 from J, leaving 13 bases between them. The CDR3 loop spans 15 amino acids. CDR3 DNA: TGTGCCAGCAGCGTAGGCCGAGGGCCCGGAGAGACCCAGTACTTC. Translated, it gives CASSVGRGPGETQYF. Variable domain in full (rest from reference TRBV9 and TRBJ2-5): DSGVTQTPKHLITATGQRVTLRCSPRSGDLSVYWYQQSLDQGLQFLIQYYNGEERAKGNILERFSAQQFPDLHSELNLSSLELGDSALYFCASSVGRGPGETQYFGPGTRLLVL.

This chain uses TRBV11-1 with TRBJ2-7; D remains unclear. V lost 5 bases, J lost 0 bases, and 23 bases lay in between. Germline V gene data show CDR1 as SGHAT and CDR2 as FQDESV (reference sequence). There are 18 residues in the CDR3. This CDR3 is CASSRSFGREPHSYEQYF. CDR3 sequence (DNA): TGTGCCAGCAGCCGATCTTTCGGACGCGAACCACACTCCTACGAGCAGTACTTC.

This chain joins TRBV20-1 and TRBJ2-7; no firm D call. CDR3 length: 15 residues. V lost 0 bases and J 0 bases, leaving 12 bases between the germline ends. The germline V gene has CDR1 DFQATT and CDR2 SNEGSKA (reference sequence). As DNA, the CDR3 is TGCAGTGCTAGAGATTGGGCCGAGAGCTCCTACGAGCAGTACTTC. Its translation is CSARDWAESSYEQYF.

The chain's CDR3 is CASSESLEQYF. The CDR3 nucleotides read TGTGCCAGCAGTGAATCTCTCGAGCAGTACTTC. V usage is TRBV6-1 and J usage is TRBJ2-7; D unresolved. The CDR3 covers 11 residues. Trimming removed 2 bases at V and 6 bases at J, with 5 bases between. Germline V gene data show CDR1 as MNHNS and CDR2 as SASEGT.

The V call is TRBV7-8, the J call TRBJ2-1, with 11 bases aligning to TRBD1. CDR3 size: 17 residues. V gave up 3 bases and J gave up 7 bases; unmatched junction bases: 11. Per germline, CDR1 SGHVS and CDR2 FQNEAQ. The CDR3 reads CASSFAIGQGAANEQFF. For the CDR3, the DNA is TGTGCCAGCAGCTTTGCGATCGGACAGGGGGCTGCAAATGAGCAGTTCTTC.

V is TRBV7-8 and J is TRBJ2-3; D call uncertain. The CDR3 loop spans 14 amino acids. V was clipped by 0 bases and J by 3 bases, with 7 bases between them. Germline CDR1 reads SGHVS; CDR2 reads FQNEAQ. The CDR3 sequence is CASSLAYGTDTQYF. As DNA, the CDR3 is TGTGCCAGCAGCTTAGCGTATGGAACAGATACGCAGTATTTT.

This clonotype was detected only a few times. This chain links TRBV27 with TRBJ2-1; 15 bases are shared with TRBD2. The junction had 6 bases not matched to a gene; V was cut back by 6 bases and J by 6 bases. Germline V gene data show CDR1 as MNHEY and CDR2 as SMNVEV (reference sequence). CDR3 length: 16 amino acids. The CDR3 here is CASSHGLAGGPNEQFF. The DNA for the CDR3 is TGTGCCAGCAGCCACGGACTAGCGGGGGGGCCCAATGAGCAGTTCTTC.

The CDR3 bases are TGTGCCAGCAGATTAGACAGGGTCGGTCCTGGGGCCAACGTCCTGACTTTC. This gives the protein CASRLDRVGPGANVLTF. This rearrangement joins TRBV5-4 to TRBJ2-6, with TRBD1 identical over 7 bases. Germline-derived CDR1 and CDR2 are SGHNT and YYREEE (reference sequence). The J segment lost 2 bases and the V segment lost 5 bases, leaving 10 bases of the junction unmatched. The CDR3 totals 17 residues.

J is TRBJ1-2 and V is TRBV7-2; unclear D gene. Germline loops: CDR1 SGHTA, CDR2 FQGNSA. Trimming took 1 base from V and 6 from J, leaving 9 bases between them. This CDR3 has 13 amino acids. The CDR3 reads CASSLVSTDGYTF. In DNA, the CDR3 is TGTGCCAGCAGCTTAGTGAGTACGGATGGCTACACCTTC.

V is TRBV12-3 or TRBV12-4 and J is TRBJ2-5; a weak D match, TRBD2 (7 bases). The CDR3 sequence is 15 residues long. V lost 6 bases and J 4 bases, leaving 18 bases between the germline ends. CDR3 amino acids: CASRWGGSTGETQYF. As DNA, the CDR3 is TGTGCCAGCAGGTGGGGGGGCTCAACCGGAGAGACCCAGTACTTC.

This clonotype was seen only a few times. The chain employs TRBV7-9 and TRBJ1-5; 10 bases map to TRBD1. Trimming at V came to 3 bases and at J to 7 bases, leaving 3 bases not matched to a gene. The CDR3 contains 14 residues. Looked up from germline, CDR1 is SEHNR and CDR2 is FQNEAQ (reference sequence). The CDR3 spells CASSLTGGGQPQHF. The DNA for the CDR3 is TGTGCCAGCAGCTTGACAGGGGGCGGACAGCCCCAGCATTTT.

The rearrangement links TRBV4-2 to TRBJ2-1; tentatively, D is TRBD1 or TRBD2 (7 bases each). With 4 bases removed from V and 9 bases from J, the gap between germline ends came to 19 bases. Germline CDR1 reads LGHNA; CDR2 reads YNFKEQ. The CDR3 spans 15 residues. The CDR3 region is CASSPPVAGGGEQFF. CDR3 nucleotide sequence: TGTGCCAGCAGCCCTCCGGTCGCAGGGGGGGGTGAGCAGTTCTTC.

The sample holds a few counts of this clonotype. J is TRBJ2-7 and V is TRBV4-1, with D tentatively TRBD2 (6 bases). CDR1 is MGHRA, CDR2 YSYEKL, per germline. Trimming pared 0 bases from V and 9 bases from J, leaving 9 bases between. The CDR3 has 12 amino acids. In nucleotides, the CDR3 is TGCGCCAGCAGCCAAGACTCCGGGAGGCAGTACTTC. Amino acid sequence: CASSQDSGRQYF.

This chain connects TRBV10-3 to TRBJ2-7; D may be TRBD2 (5 bases). The CDR3 is 14 amino acids. Germline CDR1 reads ENHRY; CDR2 reads SYGVKD. Between the trimmed V and J ends, which lost 2 bases and 1 base, there was a span of 9 bases. For the CDR3, the DNA is TGTGCCATCAGTGAGAGAGGGAATTCCTACGAGCAGTACTTC. Translated, it gives CAISERGNSYEQYF.

V and J are TRBV9 and TRBJ2-3, with D possibly matching TRBD2 (5 bases). Germline-derived CDR1 and CDR2 are SGDLS and YYNGEE. This CDR3 contains 13 residues. Trimming shortened V by 2 bases and J by 2 bases, and 6 bases separated the two germline ends. The CDR3 DNA follows: TGTGCCAGCAGCGTCGGACTCACAGATACGCAGTATTTT. It encodes CASSVGLTDTQYF.

This clonotype was counted a few times. The rearrangement joins TRBV2 to TRBJ2-1; 14 bases map to TRBD2. CDR1 SNHLY and CDR2 FYNNEI come from the germline V gene. The V segment lost 4 bases and the J segment 2 bases; nucleotides outside the gene matches: 1. CDR3 size: 16 residues. Here the CDR3 DNA reads TGTGCCAGCAGTGGACTAGCGGGGGGGCCCTACAATGAGCAGTTCTTC. Translated: CASSGLAGGPYNEQFF.

J is TRBJ2-3 and V is TRBV6-1; the D gene is possibly TRBD1 (6 bases). Trimming took off 2 bases at V and 4 bases at J, with 16 bases between the two ends. The germline V gene encodes CDR1 MNHNS and CDR2 SASEGT. This CDR3 has 16 amino acids. CDR3 nucleotides: TGTGCCAGCAGTGAAACCCGAATGGCAGGGGCAGATACGCAGTATTTT. Protein sequence: CASSETRMAGADTQYF.

Only a few counts were recorded for this clonotype. This chain joins TRBV9 and TRBJ2-5, with 7 bases that match TRBD2. The CDR3 is 15 residues long. Germline-derived CDR1 and CDR2 are SGDLS and YYNGEE. J lost 2 bases, V lost 0 bases, and 4 bases had no gene match. This CDR3 reads CASSVGGGLQETQYF. The DNA of the CDR3 is TGTGCCAGCAGCGTAGGCGGGGGACTACAAGAGACCCAGTACTTC.

The rearrangement links TRBV7-6 to TRBJ2-2; no firm D call. V lost 2 bases to trimming and J lost 0 bases, with 13 bases between them. This CDR3 is 17 amino acids long. Germline V gene sequence: CDR1 SGHVS, CDR2 FNYEAQ. CDR3 region: CASSLIVDRSNTGELFF. The CDR3 coding sequence is TGTGCCAGCAGCTTAATCGTTGACCGGTCGAACACCGGGGAGCTGTTTTTT.

The V and J genes are TRBV20-1 and TRBJ2-2, with 15 bases fitting TRBD2. The germline gives CDR1 DFQATT, CDR2 SNEGSKA (reference sequence). V dropped 5 bases and J dropped 0; count of bases not matched to a gene: 7. The CDR3 is 18 amino acids. The CDR3 spells CSAGGTSGGFTNTGELFF. CDR3 DNA sequence: TGCAGTGCTGGCGGGACTAGCGGGGGGTTTACGAACACCGGGGAGCTGTTTTTT.

The J gene is TRBJ2-3, the V gene TRBV7-3; D not certain. Germline V lookup: CDR1 SGHTA, CDR2 FQGTGA. V shed 5 bases and J shed 3 bases, with 12 bases lying between them. The CDR3 sequence is 14 residues long. CDR3 sequence (DNA): TGTGCCAGCAGCCCAATAGGGTGGACAGATACGCAGTATTTT. Translated, it gives CASSPIGWTDTQYF.

This clonotype was counted only a few times. V gene TRBV27 combines with J gene TRBJ2-7; unclear D gene. Germline V gene sequence: CDR1 MNHEY, CDR2 SMNVEV (reference sequence). The V end was cut by 4 bases, the J end by 3 bases, with 13 bases between. The length of the CDR3 is 14 residues. CDR3 amino acids: CASSWVAKDYEQYF. Here the CDR3 DNA reads TGTGCCAGCAGTTGGGTGGCGAAAGACTACGAGCAGTACTTC.

The V call is TRBV15, the J call TRBJ2-7; possibly TRBD1 for D (6 bases). In germline, CDR1 is LNHNV, CDR2 YYDKDF (reference sequence). This CDR3 spans 14 amino acids. V was cut by 6 bases and J by 2 bases, with 14 bases left in between. CDR3 residues: CATRSTGRPYEQYF. The CDR3, as DNA: TGTGCCACCAGAAGTACAGGGCGACCCTACGAGCAGTACTTC.

The chain combines TRBV7-9 with TRBJ2-3; the D is unclear. This CDR3 is 14 amino acids long. Trimming took 3 bases from V and 4 from J, leaving 11 bases between them. Germline loops: CDR1 SEHNR, CDR2 FQNEAQ (reference sequence). CDR3 protein: CASSFPLRPDTQYF. In DNA, the CDR3 is TGTGCCAGCAGCTTTCCCCTTCGCCCAGATACGCAGTATTTT.

J is TRBJ2-5 and V is TRBV27; no reliable D call. V lost 5 bases and J 5 bases, leaving 18 bases between the germline ends. Germline values: CDR1 MNHEY, CDR2 SMNVEV (reference sequence). The CDR3 has 15 residues. CDR3 loop: CASSPRTAVRETQYF. For the CDR3, the DNA is TGTGCCAGCAGTCCCCGGACGGCCGTTCGCGAGACCCAGTACTTC.

This clonotype was seen only a few times. The CDR3 reads CASSRSLVGVNTEAFF. CDR3 in DNA: TGCGCCAGCAGCCGCTCGTTAGTGGGGGTGAACACTGAAGCTTTCTTT. The chain couples TRBV5-1 to TRBJ1-1, with D possibly TRBD1 on 5 matching bases. This CDR3 spans 16 amino acids. Trimming removed 4 bases from V and 0 bases from J, with 16 bases in between. Germline values: CDR1 SGHRS, CDR2 YFSETQ.

This clonotype occurred a few times. V usage is TRBV4-1 and J usage is TRBJ2-7; D unresolved. The CDR3 totals 11 residues. Trimming left V 3 bases short and J 3 bases short, with 3 bases between. CDR1 is MGHRA, CDR2 YSYEKL, per germline. CDR3 sequence: CASSHLYEQYF. In nucleotides, the CDR3 is TGCGCCAGCAGCCACCTCTACGAGCAGTACTTC.